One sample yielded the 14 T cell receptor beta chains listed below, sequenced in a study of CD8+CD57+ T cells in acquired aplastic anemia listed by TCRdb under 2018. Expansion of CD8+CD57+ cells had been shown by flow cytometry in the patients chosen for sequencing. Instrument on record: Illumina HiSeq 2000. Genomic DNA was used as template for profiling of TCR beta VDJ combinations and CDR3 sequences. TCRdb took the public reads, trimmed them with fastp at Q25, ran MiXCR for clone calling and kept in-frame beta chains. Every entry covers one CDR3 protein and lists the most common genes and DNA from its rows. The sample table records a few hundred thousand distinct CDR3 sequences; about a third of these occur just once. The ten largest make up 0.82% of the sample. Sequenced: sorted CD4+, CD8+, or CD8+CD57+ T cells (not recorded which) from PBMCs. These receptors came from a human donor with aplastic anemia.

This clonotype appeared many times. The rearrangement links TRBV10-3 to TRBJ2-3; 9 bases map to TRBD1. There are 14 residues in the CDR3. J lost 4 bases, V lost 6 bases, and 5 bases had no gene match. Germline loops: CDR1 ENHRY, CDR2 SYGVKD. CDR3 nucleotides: TGTGCCATCAGCCTCACAGGGGGCGCAGATACGCAGTATTTT. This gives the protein CAISLTGGADTQYF.

CDR3 coding DNA: TGTGCCAGCAGCTACCAGCGGGGGGCGACCACCGGGGAGCTGTTTTTT. This gives the protein CASSYQRGATTGELFF. The rearrangement uses TRBV5-6 and TRBJ2-2; 9 bases are a match to TRBD2. The CDR3 sequence is 16 residues long. V shed 3 bases, J shed 4 bases, and the junction held 7 bases outside the gene matches. From germline, CDR1 is SGHDT and CDR2 YYEEEE.

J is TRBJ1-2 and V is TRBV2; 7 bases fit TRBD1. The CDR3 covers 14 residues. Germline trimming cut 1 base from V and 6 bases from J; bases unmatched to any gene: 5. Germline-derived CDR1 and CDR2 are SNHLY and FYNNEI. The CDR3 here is CASSEEGTGDGYTF. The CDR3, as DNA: TGTGCCAGCAGTGAAGAAGGAACAGGGGATGGCTACACCTTC.

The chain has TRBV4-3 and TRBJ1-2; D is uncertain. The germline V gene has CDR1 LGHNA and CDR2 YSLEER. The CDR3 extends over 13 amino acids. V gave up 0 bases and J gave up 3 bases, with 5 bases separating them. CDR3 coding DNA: TGCGCCAGCAGCCAAGAAGAGTACTATGGCTACACCTTC. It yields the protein CASSQEEYYGYTF.

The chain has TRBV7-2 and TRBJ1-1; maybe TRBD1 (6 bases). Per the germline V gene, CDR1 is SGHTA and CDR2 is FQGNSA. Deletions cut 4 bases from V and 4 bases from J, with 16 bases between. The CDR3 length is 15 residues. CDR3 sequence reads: CASSWGHGGGTEAFF. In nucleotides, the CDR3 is TGTGCCAGCAGCTGGGGACACGGTGGGGGCACTGAAGCTTTCTTT.

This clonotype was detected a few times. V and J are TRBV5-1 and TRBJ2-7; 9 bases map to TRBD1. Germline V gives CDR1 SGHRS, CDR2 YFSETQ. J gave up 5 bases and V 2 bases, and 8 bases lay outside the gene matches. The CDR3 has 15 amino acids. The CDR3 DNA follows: TGCGCCAGCAGCTTAACCGGGACAGGGTACCACGAGCAGTACTTC. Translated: CASSLTGTGYHEQYF.

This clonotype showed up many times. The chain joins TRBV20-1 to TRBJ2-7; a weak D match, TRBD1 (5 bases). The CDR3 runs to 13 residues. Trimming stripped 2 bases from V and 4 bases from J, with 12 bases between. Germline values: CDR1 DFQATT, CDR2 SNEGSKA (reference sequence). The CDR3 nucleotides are TGCAGTGCTAGATCAGACAGCAGGTACGAGCAGTACTTC. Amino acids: CSARSDSRYEQYF.

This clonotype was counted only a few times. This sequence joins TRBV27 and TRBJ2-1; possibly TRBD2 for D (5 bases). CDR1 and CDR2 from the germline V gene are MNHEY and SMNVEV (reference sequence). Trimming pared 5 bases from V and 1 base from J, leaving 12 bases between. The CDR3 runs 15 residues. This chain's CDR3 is CASSDPAASYNEQFF. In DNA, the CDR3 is TGTGCCAGCAGTGATCCAGCGGCATCCTACAATGAGCAGTTCTTC.

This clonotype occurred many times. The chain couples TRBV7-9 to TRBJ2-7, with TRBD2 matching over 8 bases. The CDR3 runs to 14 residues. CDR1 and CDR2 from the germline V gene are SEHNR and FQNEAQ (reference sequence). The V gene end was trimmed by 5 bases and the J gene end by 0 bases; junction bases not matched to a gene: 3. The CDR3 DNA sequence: TGTGCCAGCAGCAAACTAGCGGCCTCCTACGAGCAGTACTTC. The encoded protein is CASSKLAASYEQYF. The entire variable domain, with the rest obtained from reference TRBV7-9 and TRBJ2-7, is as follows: DTGVSQNPRHKITKRGQNVTFRCDPISEHNRLYWYRQTLGQGPEFLTYFQNEAQLEKSRLLSDRFSAERPKGSFSTLEIQRTEQGDSAMYLCASSKLAASYEQYFGPGTRLTVT.

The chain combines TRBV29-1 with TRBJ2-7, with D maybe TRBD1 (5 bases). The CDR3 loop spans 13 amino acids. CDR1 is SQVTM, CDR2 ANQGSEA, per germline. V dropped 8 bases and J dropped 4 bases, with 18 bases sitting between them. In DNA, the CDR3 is TGCAGCTTAGTTGCAGGGTTAGGTTACGAGCAGTACTTC. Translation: CSLVAGLGYEQYF.

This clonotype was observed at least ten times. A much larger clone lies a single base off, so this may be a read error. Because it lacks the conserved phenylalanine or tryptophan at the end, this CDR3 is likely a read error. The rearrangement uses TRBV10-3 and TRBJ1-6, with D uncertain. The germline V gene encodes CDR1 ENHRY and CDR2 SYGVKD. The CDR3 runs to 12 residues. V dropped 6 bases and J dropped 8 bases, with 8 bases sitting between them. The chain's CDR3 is CAIRGSDSPLHL. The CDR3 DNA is TGTGCCATCAGGGGGAGCGATTCACCCCTCCACCTT.

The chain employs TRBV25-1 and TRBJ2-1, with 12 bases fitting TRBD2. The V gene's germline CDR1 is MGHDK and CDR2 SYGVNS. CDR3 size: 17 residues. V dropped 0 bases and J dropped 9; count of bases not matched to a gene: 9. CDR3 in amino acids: CASSEYKLAGGPGEQFF. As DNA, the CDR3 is TGTGCCAGCAGTGAATATAAGCTAGCGGGAGGGCCTGGTGAGCAGTTCTTC.

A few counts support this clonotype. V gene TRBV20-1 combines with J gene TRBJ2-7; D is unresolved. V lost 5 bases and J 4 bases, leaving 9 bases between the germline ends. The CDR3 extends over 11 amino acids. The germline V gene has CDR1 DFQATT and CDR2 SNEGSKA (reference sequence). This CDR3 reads CSASVDYEQYF. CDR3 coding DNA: TGCAGTGCTTCAGTGGATTACGAGCAGTACTTC.

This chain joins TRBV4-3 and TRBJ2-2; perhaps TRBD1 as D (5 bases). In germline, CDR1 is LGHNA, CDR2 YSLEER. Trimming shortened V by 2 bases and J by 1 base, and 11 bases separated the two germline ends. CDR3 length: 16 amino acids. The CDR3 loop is CASSQLKQGNTGELFF. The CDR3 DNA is TGCGCCAGCAGCCAATTAAAGCAGGGGAACACCGGGGAGCTGTTTTTT.